The clone carrying this T cell receptor (beta chain) was picked up a small number of times. The data were produced by immunoSEQ multiplex PCR, yet TCRdb's version contains in-frame clones alone and is incomplete. The sample consists of roughly 2,700 clones, around nine tenths of them appearing once. Regarding time point: week 3, after first cycle of checkpoint inhibitor. Trimming shortened V by 4 bases and J by 7 bases, and 16 bases separated the two germline ends. Germline V CDR1 and CDR2: MNHEY, SMNVEV (reference sequence). The CDR3 is 14 residues long. This sample is part of a study of blood T cell dynamics during melanoma immunotherapy.

The sample here was blood, taken from a patient treated with checkpoint blockade. The sequence came from a human donor with melanoma. This sequence joins TRBV27 and TRBJ1-2; perhaps TRBD1 as D (6 bases). CDR3 in DNA: TGTGCCAGCAGTTCTCTCGGGGGCGCGGCTGGCTACACCTTC. Translated: CASSSLGGAAGYTF.